These 28 T cell receptor beta chains originate from one sample sequenced in a study of shared clonotypes between healthy human individuals. TCRdb's copy holds only in-frame clones and misses some; the assay was immunoSEQ multiplex PCR. This repertoire shows 2 million or so clones, 85% to 95% found once; its top ten account for roughly 0.13%. What was sequenced was naive CD4+ T cells sorted from blood. Subset defined: CD45RA+ positively selected. These receptor sequences come from a man between 18 and 29 years old in good health.

This rearrangement joins TRBV27 to TRBJ2-7; no definite D call. Germline V gene sequence: CDR1 MNHEY, CDR2 SMNVEV (reference sequence). CDR3 length: 16 amino acids. V lost 4 bases and J lost 3, with 19 bases in between. CDR3: CASSSEDRGPFYEQYF. CDR3 DNA: TGTGCCAGCAGTTCCGAAGACCGAGGCCCCTTCTACGAGCAGTACTTC.

This CDR3 is CATWDRGNNQPQHF. The CDR3 DNA reads TGTGCCACCTGGGACAGGGGAAACAATCAGCCCCAGCATTTT. V is TRBV19 and J is TRBJ1-5; 10 nucleotides match TRBD1. This CDR3 has 14 amino acids. The V gene end was trimmed by 10 bases and the J gene end by 3 bases; junction bases not matched to a gene: 6. In germline, CDR1 is LNHDA, CDR2 SQIVND (reference sequence).

The rearrangement uses TRBV6-1 and TRBJ1-1; 7 bases align to TRBD1. The CDR3 is 13 amino acids. V lost 7 bases to trimming and J lost 8 bases; unmatched junction nucleotides: 10. Germline V CDR1 and CDR2: MNHNS, SASEGT. The DNA of the CDR3 is TGTGCCAGCACCCTCCCTCCGGGACAGGAAGCTTTCTTT. Encoded protein: CASTLPPGQEAFF.

The chain employs TRBV28 and TRBJ2-7; 7 bases are shared with TRBD2. V lost 2 bases and J lost 0; bases outside the gene matches: 4. Per germline, CDR1 MDHEN and CDR2 SYDVKM. This CDR3 comprises 15 residues. The CDR3, as DNA: TGTGCCAGCAGTTTACTAGCGGACCGCTCCTACGAGCAGTACTTC. Encoded protein: CASSLLADRSYEQYF.

This chain links TRBV4-1 with TRBJ1-2, with D unresolved. Trimming shortened V by 0 bases and J by 2 bases, and 7 bases separated the two germline ends. Germline lookup yields CDR1 MGHRA and CDR2 YSYEKL. CDR3 length: 14 amino acids. The CDR3 sequence is CASSQDSGNYGYTF. The CDR3 DNA reads TGCGCCAGCAGCCAAGATAGCGGGAACTATGGCTACACCTTC.

The gene calls are TRBV2 and TRBJ2-7, with D possibly being TRBD1 (6 bases). CDR1 SNHLY and CDR2 FYNNEI come from the germline V gene. Trimming removed 6 bases at V and 5 bases at J, with 14 bases between. The CDR3 is 13 residues long. The CDR3 DNA reads as TGTGCCAGCAGACCACAGGGTCTGCACGAGCAGTACTTC. As protein: CASRPQGLHEQYF. Combining the CDR3 with reference TRBV2 and TRBJ2-7 gives the whole variable domain EPEVTQTPSHQVTQMGQEVILRCVPISNHLYFYWYRQILGQKVEFLVSFYNNEISEKSEIFDDQFSVERPDGSNFTLKIRSTKLEDSAMYFCASRPQGLHEQYFGPGTRLTVT.

The chain uses TRBV6-6 and TRBJ2-2; D is possibly TRBD1 (6 bases). The CDR3 sequence is 13 residues long. V shed 7 bases and J shed 7 bases, with 13 bases lying between them. Germline-derived CDR1 and CDR2 are MNHNY and SVGAGI (reference sequence). This chain's CDR3 is CASNPGAIGELFF. CDR3 DNA sequence: TGTGCCAGCAACCCAGGGGCTATCGGGGAGCTGTTTTTT.

This sequence joins TRBV29-1 and TRBJ1-1; unclear D gene. V lost 0 bases to trimming and J lost 4 bases, with 15 bases between them. Germline V gene data show CDR1 as SQVTM and CDR2 as ANQGSEA. CDR3 length: 15 residues. Written as DNA, the CDR3 is TGCAGCGTTGAAGACCCCATTAGGCTAGGCACTGAAGCTTTCTTT. Amino acid sequence: CSVEDPIRLGTEAFF.

The chain combines TRBV6-5 with TRBJ2-7, with 7 bases matching TRBD1. Germline assignment: CDR1 MNHEY and CDR2 SVGAGI. Trimming removed 5 bases from V and 2 bases from J; junction bases left unmatched: 6. The CDR3 is made up of 14 amino acids. The CDR3: CASSVTGRTYEQYF. In DNA, the CDR3 is TGTGCCAGCAGTGTGACAGGGCGAACCTACGAGCAGTACTTC.

This chain connects TRBV7-2 to TRBJ1-2, with TRBD1 as a possible D gene (5 bases). This CDR3 comprises 11 residues. Trimming took off 8 bases at V and 4 bases at J, with 8 bases between the two ends. CDR1 is SGHTA and CDR2 is FQGNSA in the germline V gene. CDR3 coding DNA: TGTGCCAGCGGGCAGGGCTATGGCTACACCTTC. Translated, it gives CASGQGYGYTF.

The rearrangement joins TRBV6-1 to TRBJ2-4; D might be TRBD2 (5 bases). Germline CDR1 is MNHNS and CDR2 is SASEGT. The V and J ends lost 6 bases and 6 bases respectively, with 15 bases between them. The CDR3 length is 14 residues. The CDR3: CASSPSGLANIQYF. In nucleotides, the CDR3 is TGTGCCAGCAGCCCCTCTGGGCTAGCAAACATTCAGTACTTC.

The chain combines TRBV28 with TRBJ2-5, with 8 positions matching TRBD2. The CDR3 has 13 amino acids. Germline V lookup: CDR1 MDHEN, CDR2 SYDVKM. Unmatched junction bases numbered 5, after V lost 4 bases and J lost 7 bases. The CDR3 sequence is CASSSGGARTQYF. The CDR3 region has the DNA TGTGCCAGCAGTTCCGGGGGGGCGCGGACCCAGTACTTC. Looking up the rest from reference TRBV28 and TRBJ2-5 gives the full variable domain: DVKVTQSSRYLVKRTGEKVFLECVQDMDHENMFWYRQDPGLGLRLIYFSYDVKMKEKGDIPEGYSVSREKKERFSLILESASTNQTSMYLCASSSGGARTQYFGPGTRLLVL.

As for this clone: This sample also contains other DNA sequences that code for the same CDR3. The chain links TRBV19 to TRBJ2-7, with D hard to call. The V end lost 5 bases, the J end lost 0 bases, and 11 bases lay between the germline ends. The CDR3 contains 14 residues. Looked up from germline, CDR1 is LNHDA and CDR2 is SQIVND (reference sequence). CDR3 protein: CASSSTRSSYEQYF. CDR3 nucleotides: TGTGCCAGTAGTTCCACCAGGAGCTCCTACGAGCAGTACTTC.

This chain connects TRBV5-4 to TRBJ2-5, with 11 bases fitting TRBD2. The length of the CDR3 is 17 residues. V was clipped by 3 bases and J by 0 bases; unmatched bases: 7. Germline-derived CDR1 and CDR2 are SGHNT and YYREEE (reference sequence). The CDR3 here is CASSSGTSGKYQETQYF. The CDR3 nucleotides read TGTGCCAGCAGCTCTGGGACTAGCGGAAAATACCAAGAGACCCAGTACTTC.

V and J are TRBV2 and TRBJ1-1; TRBD1 is a possible D gene (6 bases). The V end lost 8 bases, the J end lost 0 bases, and 13 bases lay between the germline ends. CDR3 length equals 14 residues. Per the germline V gene, CDR1 is SNHLY and CDR2 is FYNNEI. The CDR3 nucleotides read TGTGCCAGCGGCCAGGGGTCGCTGAACACTGAAGCTTTCTTT. As protein: CASGQGSLNTEAFF.

Remarks on this clone: Other DNA sequences in the same sample also yield this CDR3. This rearrangement joins TRBV6-5 to TRBJ2-3; no clear D gene. The CDR3 consists of 13 residues. V lost 5 bases and J 2 bases, leaving 8 bases between the germline ends. In germline, CDR1 is MNHEY, CDR2 SVGAGI. The CDR3 sequence: CASSTPSTDTQYF. The CDR3 DNA sequence: TGTGCCAGCAGTACACCCTCCACAGATACGCAGTATTTT.

This rearrangement joins TRBV10-3 to TRBJ2-5, with 11 positions matching TRBD2. The CDR3 has 16 amino acids. V lost 4 bases, J lost 0 bases, and 4 bases stayed unmatched. Germline V CDR1 and CDR2: ENHRY, SYGVKD. The CDR3 here is CAISVGLADYQETQYF. CDR3 sequence (DNA): TGTGCCATCAGTGTGGGACTAGCGGATTACCAAGAGACCCAGTACTTC.

The gene calls are TRBV18 and TRBJ2-5; D may be TRBD1 (5 bases). The germline gives CDR1 KGHSH, CDR2 LQKENI. The CDR3 contains 14 residues. V was pared by 3 bases and J by 0 bases, with 8 bases between. CDR3 nucleotides: TGTGCCAGCTCACCTGCAGGGTACCAAGAGACCCAGTACTTC. Protein: CASSPAGYQETQYF.

The chain has TRBV7-9 and TRBJ2-5; perhaps TRBD1 as D (6 bases). The CDR3 sequence is 14 residues long. The V end was cut by 3 bases, the J end by 3 bases, with 11 bases between. Germline CDR1 and CDR2: SEHNR and FQNEAQ (reference sequence). CDR3 sequence: CASSLGHSEETQYF. In DNA form, the CDR3 reads TGTGCCAGCAGCTTGGGACATTCGGAAGAGACCCAGTACTTC.

The chain uses TRBV11-3 and TRBJ2-5; 10 positions agree with TRBD2. The CDR3 totals 16 residues. CDR1 is SGHNT and CDR2 is YENEEA in the germline V gene. Trimming cost V 5 bases and J 4 bases; bases outside gene matches: 10. The CDR3 coding sequence is TGTGCCAGCAGCGCGAGACTAGCGGGTGGGCCAGAGACCCAGTACTTC. This sequence encodes CASSARLAGGPETQYF.

The CDR3 reads CASLTGQGQHGYTF. The DNA of the CDR3 is TGTGCCAGCCTGACGGGGCAGGGGCAGCATGGCTACACCTTC. This rearrangement joins TRBV6-4 to TRBJ1-2; a possible D gene is TRBD1 (6 bases). Trimming removed 8 bases at V and 6 bases at J, with 19 bases between. Germline V gene lookup returns CDR1 MRHNA and CDR2 SNTAGT. The CDR3 extends over 14 amino acids.

CDR3 nucleotide sequence: TGTGCCAGCAGCGGACAGCTCTACACTGAAGCTTTCTTT. Translation gives CASSGQLYTEAFF. J is TRBJ1-1 and V is TRBV14; D might be TRBD1 (6 bases). Trimming removed 5 bases from V and 3 bases from J, with 10 bases in between. CDR1 SGHDN and CDR2 FVKESK come from the germline V gene. The CDR3 runs 13 residues.

V usage is TRBV4-3 and J usage is TRBJ2-2, with 9 nucleotides matching TRBD1. Germline CDR1 and CDR2: LGHNA and YSLEER. The CDR3 has 16 residues. V trimming: 3 bases; J trimming: 8 bases; junction bases outside the gene matches: 10. The CDR3 is CASSHAGQGTSGELFF. As DNA, the CDR3 is TGCGCCAGCAGCCATGCGGGACAGGGAACTTCGGGGGAGCTGTTTTTT.

This rearrangement joins TRBV5-4 to TRBJ2-6; D ambiguous. V shed 2 bases and J shed 0 bases, with 12 bases lying between them. This CDR3 contains 17 residues. Germline CDR1 is SGHNT and CDR2 is YYREEE (reference sequence). The CDR3 coding sequence is TGTGCCAGCAGCTTCCCAGCCCGACCCTCTGGGGCCAACGTCCTGACTTTC. Residues: CASSFPARPSGANVLTF.

The DNA of the CDR3 is TGTGCCAGCAGCTTTGATTTAGCGGACACGTACGAGCAGTACTTC. It encodes CASSFDLADTYEQYF. The V gene is TRBV7-9, the J gene TRBJ2-7, with TRBD2 as a possible D gene (6 bases). The V gene lost 3 bases and the J gene lost 4 bases, with 16 bases spanning the gap. The CDR3 is 15 amino acids. CDR1 is SEHNR, CDR2 FQNEAQ, per germline (reference sequence).

The V gene is TRBV30, the J gene TRBJ2-7, with TRBD1 identical over 9 bases. With V trimmed by 4 bases and J by 2 bases, 3 bases remained unmatched. This CDR3 is 13 amino acids long. Germline V gene lookup returns CDR1 GTSNPN and CDR2 SVGIG (reference sequence). CDR3 loop: CAWTRQGAYEQYF. CDR3 bases: TGTGCCTGGACCCGACAGGGGGCCTACGAGCAGTACTTC.

The chain employs TRBV11-2 and TRBJ2-5, with D possibly being TRBD1 or TRBD2 (5 bases each). Germline loops: CDR1 SGHAT, CDR2 FQNNGV. The V end lost 0 bases, the J end lost 7 bases, and 6 bases lay between the germline ends. The CDR3 extends over 12 amino acids. CDR3 protein: CASSLDGGTQYF. The CDR3 DNA is TGTGCCAGCAGCTTAGATGGGGGGACCCAGTACTTC. The full variable domain, completed using reference TRBV11-2 and TRBJ2-5, is EAGVAQSPRYKIIEKRQSVAFWCNPISGHATLYWYQQILGQGPKLLIQFQNNGVVDDSQLPKDRFSAERLKGVDSTLKIQPAKLEDSAVYLCASSLDGGTQYFGPGTRLLVL.

V usage is TRBV9 and J usage is TRBJ2-7; 10 nucleotides agree with TRBD2. CDR3 length: 18 residues. V lost 0 bases, J lost 3 bases, and 12 bases stayed unmatched. CDR1 SGDLS and CDR2 YYNGEE come from the germline V gene. CDR3 sequence (DNA): TGTGCCAGCAGCGTAGCCCCTGACGGGTTAGCGGGGGGCTACGAGCAGTACTTC. Translation gives CASSVAPDGLAGGYEQYF.